A single sample is the source of the 21 T cell receptor beta chains below, sequenced in a study of glioma-infiltrating T cells (TCRdb year 2016). These reads were obtained on an Illumina MiSeq. The iRepertoire nested amplicon-rescue multiplex PCR (arm-PCR) platform was used to amplify TCR alpha and beta CDR3 regions from RNA. TCRdb ran its own pipeline on the public reads, namely fastp trimming at Q25 and MiXCR clone calling, and kept in-frame beta chains. Rows are combined by CDR3 protein, so each entry shows the most common genes and DNA. The sample yields 44,000 or so distinct CDR3 sequences; around 24% were counted once. Approximately 6.4% of the sample goes to the ten largest clones. The sequenced sample consisted of glioma tissue, nonneoplastic brain tissue, or PBMCs (not recorded which). Source of these receptors: a human donor with low-grade glioma or glioblastoma, undergoing nonglioma brain surgery, or in good health (not recorded which).

In this sample, this clonotype turned up many times. The V gene is TRBV7-9, the J gene TRBJ2-5, with D possibly called TRBD1 or TRBD2 (5 bases each). The CDR3 is 15 amino acids. The V end was cut by 1 base, the J end by 3 bases, with 12 bases between. Germline lookup yields CDR1 SEHNR and CDR2 FQNEAQ (reference sequence). The CDR3 sequence: CASSLEGPREETQYF. The CDR3 DNA sequence: TGTGCCAGCAGCTTAGAGGGACCGAGGGAAGAGACCCAGTACTTC.

This clonotype came up many times. The chain couples TRBV20-1 to TRBJ1-2, with a possible D match to TRBD1 (5 bases). Germline V CDR1 and CDR2: DFQATT, SNEGSKA (reference sequence). CDR3 size: 17 residues. Trimming took off 7 bases at V and 0 bases at J, with 24 bases between the two ends. DNA of the CDR3: TGCAGTGTCCCTCCCATCCGCGGGACGTCGACTAACTATGGCTACACCTTC. Protein product: CSVPPIRGTSTNYGYTF.

The V gene is TRBV4-2, the J gene TRBJ2-1, with TRBD2 matching over 8 bases. There are 16 residues in the CDR3. The V gene's germline CDR1 is LGHNA and CDR2 YNFKEQ. J lost 10 bases, V lost 4 bases, and 15 bases had no gene match. The CDR3 DNA reads TGTGCCAGCAGCCTAAGAAATATTCGGGAGGGAGGGGAGCAGTTCTTC. This sequence encodes CASSLRNIREGGEQFF.

The chain couples TRBV5-1 to TRBJ2-7, with 10 bases fitting TRBD2. Germline CDR1 and CDR2: SGHRS and YFSETQ. The CDR3 consists of 14 residues. J lost 5 bases, V lost 0 bases, and 2 bases had no gene match. The CDR3, as DNA: TGCGCCAGCAGCTTGGTTAGCGGGAGGAACGAGCAGTACTTC. It specifies CASSLVSGRNEQYF.

Regarding this clonotype: Mismatch with germline at one junction end may stem from a read error. V is TRBV18 and J is TRBJ1-4, with D uncertain. The CDR3 runs 14 residues. Germline V CDR1 and CDR2: KGHSH, LQKENI. DNA for the CDR3: TGTGCCCGCTCACATTGGAGCACTAATGAAAAACTGTTTTTT. It is translated as CARSHWSTNEKLFF.

This clonotype was counted ten times or more. The chain joins TRBV3-1 to TRBJ2-2; 8 bases line up with TRBD2. V lost 1 base, J lost 4 bases, and 5 bases stayed unmatched. Germline-derived CDR1 and CDR2 are LGHDT and YNNKEL (reference sequence). The CDR3 sequence is 16 residues long. CDR3: CASSQVERGGTGELFF. In DNA, the CDR3 is TGTGCCAGCAGCCAAGTGGAACGGGGGGGCACCGGGGAGCTGTTTTTT.

A word on this clonotype: Compared with germline, one end of the junction differs, possibly owing to a read error. The CDR3 loop reads CASSLGQTEASF. The CDR3 region has the DNA TGTGCCAGCAGTTTGGGCCAGACTGAAGCTTCCTTT. The chain carries TRBV25-1 and TRBJ1-1; the D is unclear. The germline CDR1 and CDR2 sequences are MGHDK and SYGVNS. There are 12 residues in the CDR3.

This clonotype was counted many times. The chain joins TRBV18 to TRBJ2-1, with 10 bases aligning to TRBD2. Germline assignment: CDR1 KGHSH and CDR2 LQKENI. This CDR3 region has 15 residues. Trimming at V came to 0 bases and at J to 6 bases, leaving 2 bases not matched to a gene. The chain's CDR3 is CASSPPGTSANEQFF. As DNA, the CDR3 is TGTGCCAGCTCACCACCCGGGACTAGCGCCAATGAGCAGTTCTTC.

This clonotype came up many times. The CDR3 DNA follows: TGTGCCAGCAGCTCCAAGGTAGCGGGGAGCTCCTACAATGAGCAGTTCTTC. Translation gives CASSSKVAGSSYNEQFF. This chain uses TRBV28 with TRBJ2-1, with 8 bases lining up with TRBD2. The germline V gene has CDR1 MDHEN and CDR2 SYDVKM. V trimming: 6 bases; J trimming: 0 bases; junction bases outside the gene matches: 10. This CDR3 has 17 amino acids.

The chain joins TRBV2 to TRBJ2-5, with 8 positions matching TRBD1. This CDR3 has 14 residues. The J segment lost 6 bases and the V segment lost 3 bases, leaving 6 bases of the junction unmatched. From germline, CDR1 is SNHLY and CDR2 FYNNEI. CDR3: CASSDGQGDKTQYF. In nucleotides, the CDR3 is TGTGCCAGCAGTGACGGACAGGGTGATAAGACCCAGTACTTC.

The chain carries TRBV12-3 or TRBV12-4 and TRBJ1-1, with D maybe TRBD1 (6 bases). CDR3 length equals 12 residues. Trimming removed 5 bases at V and 6 bases at J, with 10 bases between. The CDR3 region has the DNA TGTGCCAGCAGTGTAGGGACATCTGAAGCTTTCTTT. Its translation is CASSVGTSEAFF.

This clonotype was counted ten times or more. The CDR3 DNA sequence: TGCAGTGCTAGAGATCCGGCGGGAAACACTGAAGCTTTCTTT. It specifies CSARDPAGNTEAFF. The chain employs TRBV20-1 and TRBJ1-1, with D unresolved. CDR3 length: 14 residues. V lost 0 bases to trimming and J lost 2 bases, with 10 bases between them. Germline CDR1 reads DFQATT; CDR2 reads SNEGSKA (reference sequence).

This clonotype was found many times. The genes are TRBV28 and TRBJ1-5; tentatively, D is TRBD1 (5 bases). Trimming cost V 6 bases and J 6 bases, with 12 bases left between them. The CDR3 runs 13 residues. Germline loops: CDR1 MDHEN, CDR2 SYDVKM. The CDR3 is CASSWGLTQPQHF. CDR3 DNA: TGTGCCAGCAGCTGGGGACTCACTCAGCCCCAGCATTTT.

This clonotype was found many times. At one boundary the junction diverges from the germline segment, which might be a read error. The rearrangement joins TRBV27 to TRBJ2-2; D is uncertain. This CDR3 spans 13 amino acids. CDR1 is MNHEY, CDR2 SMNVEV, per germline (reference sequence). This CDR3 reads CASSLRNSGELFF. CDR3 sequence (DNA): TGTGCCAGCAGTTTAAGGAACAGCGGGGAGCTGTTTTTT.

This clonotype counts as medium-sized. This rearrangement joins TRBV15 to TRBJ1-5; D perhaps matches TRBD1 (5 bases). V was shortened by 3 bases and J by 6 bases, with 12 bases between the two germline ends. CDR1 LNHNV and CDR2 YYDKDF come from the germline V gene (reference sequence). There are 14 residues in the CDR3. The CDR3 protein is CATSSGGNSQPQHF. The CDR3 bases are TGTGCCACCAGCAGTGGGGGGAATAGTCAGCCCCAGCATTTT.

This clonotype was recorded a few times. This chain connects TRBV29-1 to TRBJ1-2; D is unclear. The V end lost 0 bases, the J end lost 5 bases, and 13 bases lay between the germline ends. The CDR3 length is 14 residues. Germline CDR1 is SQVTM and CDR2 is ANQGSEA. Here the CDR3 reads CSVEDRRETYGYTF. The CDR3 bases are TGCAGCGTTGAAGACCGACGGGAGACTTATGGCTACACCTTC. The full variable domain, with the rest looked up from reference TRBV29-1 and TRBJ1-2, is SAVISQKPSRDICQRGTSLTIQCQVDSQVTMMFWYRQQPGQSLTLIATANQGSEATYESGFVIDKFPISRPNLTFSTLTVSNMSPEDSSIYLCSVEDRRETYGYTFGSGTRLTVV.

This clonotype was counted many times. The chain is built from TRBV6-1 and TRBJ2-7, with D uncertain. V was trimmed by 6 bases and J by 1 base, leaving 13 bases between them. The CDR3 loop spans 14 amino acids. CDR1 and CDR2 from the germline V gene are MNHNS and SASEGT. As DNA, the CDR3 is TGTGCCAGCAGCACCCCGCCTCAATCCTACGAGCAGTACTTC. Protein product: CASSTPPQSYEQYF.

Many counts were recorded for this clonotype. The chain employs TRBV28 and TRBJ2-7; possibly TRBD2 for D (5 bases). Trimming cost V 2 bases and J 6 bases, with 14 bases left between them. CDR3 length: 14 amino acids. Germline CDR1 and CDR2: MDHEN and SYDVKM. The CDR3: CASSLAGNMSEQYV. The CDR3 DNA follows: TGTGCCAGCAGTTTAGCGGGTAATATGAGCGAGCAGTACGTC.

This clonotype appeared many times. The rearrangement links TRBV27 to TRBJ2-1; 9 bases align to TRBD1. CDR3 length: 15 residues. Germline assignment: CDR1 MNHEY and CDR2 SMNVEV (reference sequence). J lost 9 bases, V lost 7 bases, and 13 bases had no gene match. CDR3 residues: CASKTPGQGRGEQFF. CDR3 DNA sequence: TGTGCCAGCAAAACCCCGGGACAGGGTAGGGGTGAGCAGTTCTTC.

The table lists this clonotype with a count of one. The rearrangement links TRBV20-1 to TRBJ1-2; D unclear. Germline CDR1 reads DFQATT; CDR2 reads SNEGSKA (reference sequence). This CDR3 has 12 residues. V was cut by 1 base and J by 8 bases, with 11 bases left in between. This CDR3 reads CSARAWLRGYTF. The DNA for the CDR3 is TGCAGTGCTAGAGCGTGGTTGAGGGGCTACACCTTC.

The chain uses TRBV19 and TRBJ1-4; 8 bases map to TRBD1. V trimming: 6 bases; J trimming: 0 bases; junction bases outside the gene matches: 0. Germline V gene sequence: CDR1 LNHDA, CDR2 SQIVND (reference sequence). This CDR3 is built from 14 residues. The DNA of the CDR3 is TGTGCCAGTAGGACAGGGGCAACTAATGAAAAACTGTTTTTT. This translates into CASRTGATNEKLFF. The complete variable domain, with remaining parts taken from reference TRBV19 and TRBJ1-4, reads DGGITQSPKYLFRKEGQNVTLSCEQNLNHDAMYWYRQDPGQGLRLIYYSQIVNDFQKGDIAEGYSVSREKKESFPLTVTSAQKNPTAFYLCASRTGATNEKLFFGSGTQLSVL.